This T cell receptor beta chain appears in the sequencing data of a study of blood T cells in healthy people across ages. Extractions gave at least 5.5 micrograms of total RNA per sample. Together with a sample-barcoded 5' primer, a J-beta primer mix was included in a second PCR lasting about 7 to 12 cycles. From each sample, at least 3 million paired-end reads containing CDR3 were obtained. TCRdb used MiXCR to reprocess the 5' RACE reads, holding one entry per CDR3 protein. In the table there are around 800,000 distinct CDR3 sequences, 53% of which are singletons. This clonotype was counted between two and nine times. Its cognate antigen is unknown. General study points: Whereas aged donors had fewer naive CD4+ cells, long-lived donors had more of them and higher diversity. Since the PBMCs were unsorted, naive and antigen-experienced cells could not be conclusively compared.

The sequenced material came from blood. This receptor was identified in a man older than 75 in good health.

The CDR3 spells CATSTSRTGLREQYF. The CDR3 DNA follows: TGTGCCACCAGCACCAGTCGGACTGGGTTACGCGAGCAGTACTTC. The chain is built from TRBV15 and TRBJ2-4; possible D gene TRBD2, 5 bases. The J call is doubtful: the DNA matches TRBJ2-7 better. The CDR3 is 15 amino acids. Germline V CDR1 and CDR2: LNHNV, YYDKDF (reference sequence).